What follows are 30 T cell receptor beta chains derived from one specimen sequenced in a study of cytomegalovirus exposure and HLA in healthy donors. PCR amplification relied on 60 Vbeta primers (plus 13 Jbeta primers). The table came from immunoSEQ multiplex PCR; TCRdb's copy has only in-frame clones and leaves some out. In the table there are 150,000 to 200,000 clones, 65% to 85% of which are singletons. Sequenced: PBMCs. All receptors come from a woman aged 25 to 39 in good health and CMV-seropositive.

This clone turned up a few times. The chain uses TRBV7-9 and TRBJ2-5, with TRBD2 matching 7 bases. Germline values: CDR1 SEHNR, CDR2 FQNEAQ (reference sequence). The CDR3 consists of 14 residues. V shed 1 base and J 9 bases; nucleotides not matched to a gene: 8. Here the CDR3 DNA reads TGTGCCAGCAGCTTAGGGTCAGCGGGACTGCCCCAGTACTTC. Its protein product is CASSLGSAGLPQYF.

The chain uses TRBV7-8 and TRBJ2-7; D is perhaps TRBD2 (5 bases). The CDR3 has 18 residues. The V and J ends lost 4 bases and 1 base respectively, with 23 bases between them. CDR1 is SGHVS and CDR2 is FQNEAQ in the germline V gene. The CDR3 region is CASSSRVSRTLPSYEQYF. For the CDR3, the DNA is TGTGCCAGCAGCTCCCGGGTTTCGCGGACTCTACCTTCCTACGAGCAGTACTTC.

The J gene is TRBJ1-6, the V gene TRBV5-6, with TRBD1 matching 7 bases. The ends lost 5 bases at V and 8 bases at J; junction bases unmatched: 10. Germline V gene lookup returns CDR1 SGHDT and CDR2 YYEEEE. This CDR3 region has 15 residues. The CDR3 here is CASRTRQGFYSPLHF. The CDR3 nucleotides are TGTGCCAGCAGAACGAGACAGGGTTTTTATTCACCCCTCCACTTT.

This clone was observed a few times. CDR3 amino acids: CASSYSSKRDLYGYTF. DNA for the CDR3: TGTGCCAGCAGTTACTCCTCAAAGCGAGATCTGTATGGCTACACCTTC. The chain recombines TRBV6-5 with TRBJ1-2, with D hard to call. Looked up from germline, CDR1 is MNHEY and CDR2 is SVGAGI. The CDR3 extends over 16 amino acids. The ends were cut back, 0 bases at V and 5 bases at J, with 16 bases in the middle.

This clone has only one observation. This rearrangement joins TRBV5-6 to TRBJ1-2; D remains unclear. The CDR3 runs 15 residues. The ends were cut back, 9 bases at V and 2 bases at J, with 20 bases in the middle. CDR1 is SGHDT, CDR2 YYEEEE, per germline. The CDR3 here is CATTWVGLKNYGYTF. In DNA form, the CDR3 reads TGTGCCACCACCTGGGTAGGACTGAAAAACTATGGCTACACCTTC.

A few counts support this clone. The V call is TRBV27, the J call TRBJ2-7, with 9 nucleotides matching TRBD1. Germline V gene data show CDR1 as MNHEY and CDR2 as SMNVEV (reference sequence). The ends lost 5 bases at V and 6 bases at J; junction bases unmatched: 8. CDR3 length: 14 residues. The CDR3 region has the DNA TGTGCCAGCAGTGTTACCGGGACAGGGAGCGAGCAGTACTTC. This codes for CASSVTGTGSEQYF.

CDR3 sequence (DNA): TGTGCCAGCAGTGGGCCTGGGCCCCAGCCCCTTTATAGCAATCAGCCCCAGCATTTT. The encoded protein is CASSGPGPQPLYSNQPQHF. The rearrangement links TRBV6-1 to TRBJ1-5; the D is unclear. Germline values: CDR1 MNHNS, CDR2 SASEGT. Trimming pared 4 bases from V and 0 bases from J, leaving 22 bases between. The CDR3 loop spans 19 amino acids.

DNA of the CDR3: TGTGCCAGCTCGCCCGCTAGCGGGTACTACAATGAGCAGTTCTTC. Amino acid sequence: CASSPASGYYNEQFF. V gene TRBV18 combines with J gene TRBJ2-1, with TRBD2 identical over 8 bases. With V trimmed by 6 bases and J by 3 bases, 7 bases remained unmatched. Germline CDR1 KGHSH, CDR2 LQKENI. CDR3 length: 15 residues.

The chain has TRBV2 and TRBJ2-7, with 8 bases fitting TRBD1. Trimming cost V 4 bases and J 3 bases; bases outside gene matches: 11. Germline-derived CDR1 and CDR2 are SNHLY and FYNNEI. The CDR3 covers 16 residues. As DNA, the CDR3 is TGTGCCAGCAGTGTGGTTTTGATCGACAGGGGCTACGAGCAGTACTTC. This gives the protein CASSVVLIDRGYEQYF.

This chain connects TRBV4-1 to TRBJ2-1; 8 positions match TRBD1. The germline gives CDR1 MGHRA, CDR2 YSYEKL. The CDR3 spans 13 residues. V shed 7 bases, J shed 2 bases, and the junction held 1 base outside the gene matches. The CDR3 coding sequence is TGCGCCAGCACAGGGGGCGCCTACAATGAGCAGTTCTTC. It specifies CASTGGAYNEQFF.

This chain uses TRBV4-1 with TRBJ2-1; 11 nucleotides line up with TRBD2. Germline loops: CDR1 MGHRA, CDR2 YSYEKL. V trimming: 4 bases; J trimming: 6 bases; junction bases outside the gene matches: 5. The CDR3 covers 15 residues. CDR3 nucleotides: TGCGCCAGCAGCCTTATAGCGGGGGGGCTCAATGAGCAGTTCTTC. This encodes CASSLIAGGLNEQFF.

This clone showed up just a few times. The chain joins TRBV15 to TRBJ1-4; TRBD1 agrees at 7 bases. Trimming at V came to 0 bases and at J to 8 bases, leaving 6 bases not matched to a gene. The CDR3 runs to 15 residues. Germline V gene sequence: CDR1 LNHNV, CDR2 YYDKDF (reference sequence). CDR3 region: CATSRDRGQAEKLFF. CDR3 sequence (DNA): TGTGCCACCAGCAGAGATCGTGGACAGGCCGAAAAACTGTTTTTT.

The chain has TRBV6-6 and TRBJ2-5, with 9 bases identical to TRBD1. Trimming cost V 7 bases and J 5 bases; bases outside gene matches: 14. This CDR3 is built from 16 residues. Germline V lookup: CDR1 MNHNY, CDR2 SVGAGI (reference sequence). The CDR3 DNA reads TGTGCCAGCACCCCTATGTGGGACAGGGAGGAGGAGACCCAGTACTTC. Translated: CASTPMWDREEETQYF.

This clone was picked up a small number of times. The CDR3, as DNA: TGTGCCAGCAGTCTTAATGGGGGGACTCTCCCCGATGAGCAGTTCTTC. Its translation: CASSLNGGTLPDEQFF. V is TRBV27 and J is TRBJ2-1; D is perhaps TRBD2 (6 bases). Trimming took 5 bases from V and 8 from J, leaving 22 bases between them. Germline CDR1 reads MNHEY; CDR2 reads SMNVEV (reference sequence). The CDR3 contains 16 residues.

As for this clone: Other DNA sequences in the same sample also yield this CDR3. The genes are TRBV6-5 and TRBJ1-5; D not certain. From germline, CDR1 is MNHEY and CDR2 SVGAGI. The CDR3 runs to 14 residues. Trimming took 3 bases from V and 4 from J, leaving 10 bases between them. The CDR3 DNA reads TGTGCCAGCAGTTATTTGACGGGTAATCAGCCCCAGCATTTT. Its translation: CASSYLTGNQPQHF.

This clone was seen only a few times. The V call is TRBV11-2, the J call TRBJ2-3, with no clear D. The germline V gene encodes CDR1 SGHAT and CDR2 FQNNGV. The CDR3 length is 16 residues. V was clipped by 5 bases and J by 4 bases, with 19 bases between them. In DNA form, the CDR3 reads TGTGCCAGCAGCATTAACCTAGACCCCTCTGCAGATACGCAGTATTTT. Translation gives CASSINLDPSADTQYF. Combining the CDR3 with reference TRBV11-2 and TRBJ2-3 gives the whole variable domain EAGVAQSPRYKIIEKRQSVAFWCNPISGHATLYWYQQILGQGPKLLIQFQNNGVVDDSQLPKDRFSAERLKGVDSTLKIQPAKLEDSAVYLCASSINLDPSADTQYFGPGTRLTVL.

This chain uses TRBV18 with TRBJ1-2; maybe TRBD1 (5 bases). V dropped 2 bases and J dropped 6 bases, with 7 bases sitting between them. The CDR3 covers 12 residues. The germline CDR1 and CDR2 sequences are KGHSH and LQKENI. The CDR3 loop is CASSPLGDGYTF. The CDR3 DNA reads TGTGCCAGCTCACCATTAGGGGATGGCTACACCTTC. Using reference TRBV18 and TRBJ1-2 for the parts outside the CDR3, the full variable domain is NAGVMQNPRHLVRRRGQEARLRCSPMKGHSHVYWYRQLPEEGLKFMVYLQKENIIDESGMPKERFSAEFPKEGPSILRIQQVVRGDSAAYFCASSPLGDGYTFGSGTRLTVV.

The chain is built from TRBV19 and TRBJ1-4; D uncertain. V was trimmed by 8 bases and J by 8 bases, leaving 18 bases between them. The germline CDR1 and CDR2 sequences are LNHDA and SQIVND (reference sequence). This CDR3 is 14 amino acids long. CDR3 in DNA: TGTGCCAGTGCGGGCGGTAATCCGGGCGAAAAACTGTTTTTT. Translating it yields CASAGGNPGEKLFF.

V gene TRBV5-1 combines with J gene TRBJ2-7; maybe TRBD1 (6 bases). CDR1 is SGHRS, CDR2 YFSETQ, per germline. Trimming shortened V by 5 bases and J by 0 bases, and 15 bases separated the two germline ends. The CDR3 runs to 15 residues. The CDR3 DNA follows: TGCGCCAGCAGGTTCGGGACATACCTCTCCTACGAGCAGTACTTC. Its translation: CASRFGTYLSYEQYF.

Only a few counts were recorded for this clone. V usage is TRBV15 and J usage is TRBJ2-1; D is perhaps TRBD2 (6 bases). The V end lost 5 bases, the J end lost 2 bases, and 7 bases lay between the germline ends. Germline values: CDR1 LNHNV, CDR2 YYDKDF (reference sequence). This CDR3 is 13 amino acids long. The CDR3 region is CATSPSAYNEQFF. CDR3 coding DNA: TGTGCCACCAGCCCTAGCGCCTACAATGAGCAGTTCTTC.

Only a few counts were recorded for this clone. Given a far larger clone just one base away, this is likely a sequencing read error. The V call is TRBV5-6, the J call TRBJ1-2; D gene ambiguous. Trimming removed 3 bases from V and 2 bases from J, with 23 bases in between. CDR1 and CDR2 (germline): SGHDT, YYEEEE. CDR3 length: 18 residues. CDR3 coding DNA: TGTGCCAGCAGCTCGGGCCGGGAGGATCCCGACACCAACTATGGCTACACCTTC. Translation: CASSSGREDPDTNYGYTF. Full variable domain (outside the CDR3, taken from reference TRBV5-6 and TRBJ1-2): DAGVTQSPTHLIKTRGQQVTLRCSPKSGHDTVSWYQQALGQGPQFIFQYYEEEERQRGNFPDRFSGHQFPNYSSELNVNALLLGDSALYLCASSSGREDPDTNYGYTFGSGTRLTVV.

This chain joins TRBV25-1 and TRBJ2-1, with 9 nucleotides matching TRBD1. After removal of 9 bases from V and 5 bases from J, the junction contained 8 bases not matched to a gene. The germline gives CDR1 MGHDK, CDR2 SYGVNS. This CDR3 comprises 14 residues. The chain's CDR3 is CASTGGPLDNEQFF. CDR3 in DNA: TGTGCCAGTACAGGGGGCCCCTTAGACAATGAGCAGTTCTTC.

The genes are TRBV5-1 and TRBJ1-1; 10 bases are a match to TRBD1. J gave up 6 bases and V 4 bases, and 12 bases lay outside the gene matches. From germline, CDR1 is SGHRS and CDR2 YFSETQ. The CDR3 extends over 16 amino acids. Here the CDR3 DNA reads TGCGCCAGCAGCCGCGGCTCGGGACAGGGGCAGGCTGAAGCTTTCTTT. It translates to CASSRGSGQGQAEAFF.

The rearrangement uses TRBV11-2 and TRBJ1-1, with D unresolved. The germline V gene has CDR1 SGHAT and CDR2 FQNNGV. There are 13 residues in the CDR3. V lost 2 bases, J lost 5 bases, and 9 bases lay in between. The CDR3 DNA is TGTGCCAGCAGCTTAATTCACAAGACTGAAGCTTTCTTT. Protein sequence: CASSLIHKTEAFF.

The chain joins TRBV18 to TRBJ2-3; maybe TRBD1 (6 bases). There are 15 residues in the CDR3. CDR1 is KGHSH and CDR2 is LQKENI in the germline V gene. V was trimmed by 3 bases and J by 6 bases, leaving 16 bases between them. CDR3 amino acids: CASSPGTNGPDTQYF. Here the CDR3 DNA reads TGTGCCAGCTCACCCGGGACAAACGGGCCGGATACGCAGTATTTT.

This sequence joins TRBV7-9 and TRBJ2-5; 11 bases align to TRBD2. The V gene end was trimmed by 1 base and the J gene end by 1 base; junction bases not matched to a gene: 5. The germline CDR1 and CDR2 sequences are SEHNR and FQNEAQ (reference sequence). The CDR3 consists of 17 residues. CDR3 in amino acids: CASSLGRTSGLQETQYF. The CDR3 region has the DNA TGTGCCAGCAGCTTAGGCCGGACTAGCGGGCTCCAAGAGACCCAGTACTTC.

This clone is a singleton in its sample. The chain recombines TRBV10-3 with TRBJ1-3; TRBD1 agrees at 8 bases. The V and J ends lost 8 bases and 3 bases, in that order; junction bases with no gene match: 0. Germline-derived CDR1 and CDR2 are ENHRY and SYGVKD. This CDR3 contains 12 residues. The CDR3, as DNA: TGTGCCATCGGGACAGGTGGAAACACCATATATTTT. Residues: CAIGTGGNTIYF.

The chain links TRBV29-1 to TRBJ1-1; D remains unclear. The CDR3 has 13 amino acids. The germline CDR1 and CDR2 sequences are SQVTM and ANQGSEA. Trimming took off 8 bases at V and 2 bases at J, with 15 bases between the two ends. This chain's CDR3 is CSSTSEFNTEAFF. The DNA for the CDR3 is TGCAGCTCGACCTCGGAGTTTAACACTGAAGCTTTCTTT.

CDR3 sequence reads: CASSQEYAGLNTEAFF. For the CDR3, the DNA is TGCGCCAGCAGCCAAGAATATGCAGGTTTGAACACTGAAGCTTTCTTT. This chain joins TRBV4-3 and TRBJ1-1; no firm D call. The CDR3 extends over 16 amino acids. Germline CDR1 is LGHNA and CDR2 is YSLEER. Deletions cut 0 bases from V and 0 bases from J, with 11 bases between.

The V call is TRBV18, the J call TRBJ2-7; TRBD2 aligns across 11 bases. The germline V gene has CDR1 KGHSH and CDR2 LQKENI. Losses at the gene ends were 2 bases for V and 7 bases for J; bases not matched to a gene: 4. The length of the CDR3 is 14 residues. The CDR3 coding sequence is TGTGCCAGCTCACCAAAGACTAGCGGGGCGGAGCAGTACTTC. Translated: CASSPKTSGAEQYF.